Sequencing of this T cell receptor beta chain was carried out in a study of shared clonotypes between healthy human individuals. Broader study findings: Generally, naive subsets (rather than memory subsets) showed larger estimated richness.

This clone was seen once. Its antigen remains unknown. As handled by the study authors: In the immunoSEQ data, sequences were junction-only and lacked quality scores, so filtering differed. Here immunoSEQ multiplex PCR was the method, and the copy in TCRdb shows in-frame clones only, minus some. V, J and clone size are those of that table, while D and trimming were read from the DNA. This table has over 1.5 million clones, 98% appearing once. The clonotype comes from a man aged 30 to 45 in good health. Material: naive CD4+ T cells sorted from blood. As for subset: CD45RA+ positively selected.

The CDR3 sequence is CASSLGIESSNEQFF. The CDR3 DNA reads TGCGCCAGCAGCTTGGGAATAGAGTCGAGCAATGAGCAGTTCTTC. The chain couples TRBV5-1 to TRBJ2-1, with no clear D. This CDR3 comprises 15 residues. The germline V gene encodes CDR1 SGHRS and CDR2 YFSETQ. Trimming left V 0 bases short and J 6 bases short, with 13 bases between. The whole variable domain, remainder taken from reference TRBV5-1 and TRBJ2-1, is KAGVTQTPRYLIKTRGQQVTLSCSPISGHRSVSWYQQTPGQGLQFLFEYFSETQRNKGNFPGRFSGRQFSNSRSEMNVSTLELGDSALYLCASSLGIESSNEQFFGPGTRLTVL.